This T cell receptor beta chain came from a study of identical twins. The study, taken as a whole, reports: Twin sharing of out-of-frame TCR alpha was underestimated by models in monozygotic pairs.

TCRdb re-called the 5' RACE reads with MiXCR, one entry per CDR3 protein. Of 1.5 million to 2 million distinct CDR3 sequences in the sample, about 32% were seen once. CDR3 length equals 15 residues. Germline V lookup: CDR1 DFQATT, CDR2 SNEGSKA (reference sequence). V lost 5 bases, J lost 6 bases, and 6 bases stayed unmatched. In the case of this clonotype: Its antigen is as yet unknown.

Sequencing input: cord blood. The chain links TRBV20-1 to TRBJ1-6; 11 bases agree with TRBD1. The clonotype comes from a newborn girl in good health. The CDR3 DNA follows: TGCAGTGCTGGAGTAGGACAGGGGGCTAATTCACCCCTCCACTTT. Its translation: CSAGVGQGANSPLHF.